A single TCR beta chain is shown here with its context. Mismatch with germline at one junction end may stem from a read error. The CDR3 sequence is 12 residues long. The germline gives CDR1 SQVTM, CDR2 ANQGSEA. These data are taken from a study of tumor-infiltrating lymphocytes in primary liver carcinoma. It was from roughly 20-30 mg of unsorted bulk tissue that RNA and DNA were co-extracted. The template, 450 to 650 ng total RNA, yielded TCR beta cDNA made with a constant-region primer. Three nested multiplex PCR rounds, a slightly modified ARM-PCR method, built the TCR beta libraries. Two initial PCR rounds of around 10 cycles each paired TRBV1-TRBV30 forward primers with a C-beta reverse primer. A single record per CDR3 protein comes from TCRdb applying MiXCR to the multiplex PCR reads. The sample holds about 54,000 distinct CDR3 sequences, roughly 77% seen once.

The sample taken for sequencing was liver tumor tissue from sampling region 2. Subset given: tumor region T2, inferior pole. The receptor was isolated from a man aged 40-50 years with primary liver carcinoma and hepatitis B virus infection. The gene calls are TRBV29-1 and TRBJ2-2, with a weak D call TRBD2 (5 bases). The CDR3 loop reads CSVVGNTRELFF. The CDR3 DNA follows: TGCAGCGTTGTGGGGAACACCCGGGAACTGTTTTTT.